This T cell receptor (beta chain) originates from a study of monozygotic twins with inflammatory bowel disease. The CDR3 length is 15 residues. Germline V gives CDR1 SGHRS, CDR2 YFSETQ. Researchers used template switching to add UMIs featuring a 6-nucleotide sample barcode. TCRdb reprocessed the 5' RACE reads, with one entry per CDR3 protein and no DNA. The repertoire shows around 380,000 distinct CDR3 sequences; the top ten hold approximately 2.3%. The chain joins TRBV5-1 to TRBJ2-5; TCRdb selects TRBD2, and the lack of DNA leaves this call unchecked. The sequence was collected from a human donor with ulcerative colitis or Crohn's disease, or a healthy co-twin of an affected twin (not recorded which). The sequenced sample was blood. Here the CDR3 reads CASSLVASGGETQYF.